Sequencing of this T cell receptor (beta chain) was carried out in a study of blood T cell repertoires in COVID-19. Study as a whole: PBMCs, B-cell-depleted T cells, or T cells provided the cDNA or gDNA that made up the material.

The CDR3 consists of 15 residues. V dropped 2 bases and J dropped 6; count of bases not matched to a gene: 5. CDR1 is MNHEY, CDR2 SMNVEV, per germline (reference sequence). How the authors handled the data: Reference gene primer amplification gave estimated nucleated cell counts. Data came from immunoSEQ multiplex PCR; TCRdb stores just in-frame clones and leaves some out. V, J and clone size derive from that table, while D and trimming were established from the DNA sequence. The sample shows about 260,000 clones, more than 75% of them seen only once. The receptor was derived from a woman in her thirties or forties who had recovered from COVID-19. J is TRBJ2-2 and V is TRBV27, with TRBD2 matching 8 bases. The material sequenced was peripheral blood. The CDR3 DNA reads TGTGCCAGCAGTTTAAGTCTAGCGGGCGCCGGGGAGCTGTTTTTT. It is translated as CASSLSLAGAGELFF.